These 2 T cell receptor beta chains came from one sample sequenced in a study of PD-L1 blockade in urothelial cancer. Time point defined: pretreatment peripheral blood. Sequenced by immunoSEQ multiplex PCR; TCRdb stores in-frame clones only, minus some. Of fewer than 85,000 clones listed, 65% to 85% are singletons. This sample comprised PBMCs, obtained around atezolizumab (anti-PD-L1) treatment. These receptors were collected from a woman between 65 and 79 years old with urothelial cancer.

V usage is TRBV19 and J usage is TRBJ1-3, with 7 bases that match TRBD1. Germline CDR1 reads LNHDA; CDR2 reads SQIVND (reference sequence). V was pared by 7 bases and J by 0 bases, with 6 bases of the junction left unmatched. The CDR3 length is 15 residues. CDR3 in amino acids: CASKAGDSSGNTIYF. DNA for the CDR3: TGTGCCAGTAAGGCCGGGGACAGCTCTGGAAACACCATATATTTT.

The rearrangement joins TRBV2 to TRBJ2-4; TRBD1 matches at 8 bases. This CDR3 is 14 amino acids long. Germline CDR1 is SNHLY and CDR2 is FYNNEI. Losses at the gene ends were 7 bases for V and 10 bases for J; bases not matched to a gene: 12. In DNA form, the CDR3 reads TGTGCCAGCATCTCAGGGGACAGGACGATGATTCAGTACTTC. Translated, it gives CASISGDRTMIQYF.